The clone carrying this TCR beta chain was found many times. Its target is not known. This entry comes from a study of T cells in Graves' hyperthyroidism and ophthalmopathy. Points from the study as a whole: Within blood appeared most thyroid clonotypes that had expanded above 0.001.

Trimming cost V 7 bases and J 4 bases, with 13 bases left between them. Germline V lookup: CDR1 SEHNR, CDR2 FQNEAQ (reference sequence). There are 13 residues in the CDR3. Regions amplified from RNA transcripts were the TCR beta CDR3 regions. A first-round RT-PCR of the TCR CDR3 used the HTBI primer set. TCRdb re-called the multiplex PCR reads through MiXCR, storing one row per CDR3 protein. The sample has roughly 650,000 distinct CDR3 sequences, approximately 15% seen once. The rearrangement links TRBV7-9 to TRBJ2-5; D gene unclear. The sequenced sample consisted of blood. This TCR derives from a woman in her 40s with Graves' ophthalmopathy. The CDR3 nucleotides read TGTGCCAGCACCCCATCGCGAATAGAGACCCAGTACTTC. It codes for CASTPSRIETQYF. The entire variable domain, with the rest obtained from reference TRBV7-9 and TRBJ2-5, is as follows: DTGVSQNPRHKITKRGQNVTFRCDPISEHNRLYWYRQTLGQGPEFLTYFQNEAQLEKSRLLSDRFSAERPKGSFSTLEIQRTEQGDSAMYLCASTPSRIETQYFGPGTRLLVL.